Below, 9 T cell receptor beta chains from the same sample are listed, as sequenced in a study of blood T cell repertoires in COVID-19 (TCRdb year 2020). Library preparation used the immunoSEQ multiplex PCR assay. Here the immuneACCESS table is served through TCRdb, limited to in-frame sequences with V and J called. Missing clones are a known gap in these copies; in checked studies unresolved V genes cover under half, and the rest lacks a known reason. A total of about 45,000 clones appear in this sample, around 80% of them only once. Together, the top ten hold around a fifth of the sample. The sample consisted of peripheral blood. The origin of the receptors is a man aged 65-85 years with acute or convalescent COVID-19.

CDR3 protein: CASSPPQGATQYF. CDR3 coding DNA: TGTGCCAGCAGCCCGCCCCAGGGGGCGACCCAGTACTTC. The chain recombines TRBV5-6 with TRBJ2-5, with 8 bases matching TRBD1. CDR1 SGHDT and CDR2 YYEEEE come from the germline V gene. The CDR3 covers 13 residues. Trimming removed 4 bases from V and 7 bases from J; junction bases left unmatched: 6.

The V gene is TRBV19, the J gene TRBJ1-5; D call uncertain. Trimming left V 5 bases short and J 5 bases short, with 19 bases between. Germline loops: CDR1 LNHDA, CDR2 SQIVND (reference sequence). The CDR3 is 16 amino acids. CDR3 nucleotides: TGTGCCAGTAGTCCCAGACGGACTGTGCTAGATCAGCCCCAGCATTTT. This translates into CASSPRRTVLDQPQHF.

This chain connects TRBV6-2 or TRBV6-3 to TRBJ1-1; weak D call: TRBD1 (5 bases). Germline V lookup: CDR1 MNHEY, CDR2 SVGEGT. Trimming took off 0 bases at V and 1 base at J, with 15 bases between the two ends. The CDR3 length is 17 residues. The CDR3 spells CASSYSIRQPRNTEAFF. The CDR3 DNA reads TGTGCCAGCAGTTACTCGATCCGACAGCCACGGAACACTGAAGCTTTCTTT.

The chain uses TRBV7-2 and TRBJ1-3, with D perhaps matching TRBD1 (6 bases). Germline assignment: CDR1 SGHTA and CDR2 FQGNSA. The CDR3 runs 14 residues. Trimming removed 4 bases at V and 0 bases at J, with 7 bases between. CDR3 amino acids: CASSSQGSGNTIYF. The CDR3 DNA reads as TGTGCCAGCAGCTCACAGGGCTCTGGAAACACCATATATTTT.

V usage is TRBV28 and J usage is TRBJ1-2, with unresolved D. The germline CDR1 and CDR2 sequences are MDHEN and SYDVKM. The V end lost 5 bases, the J end lost 3 bases, and 10 bases lay between the germline ends. This CDR3 region has 13 residues. The CDR3 here is CASSPIDYYGYTF. CDR3 coding DNA: TGTGCCAGCAGTCCGATAGACTACTATGGCTACACCTTC.

The DNA of the CDR3 is TGTGCCAGCTCCCTACTTACTGGAAACACCATATATTTT. Translating it yields CASSLLTGNTIYF. This rearrangement joins TRBV6-5 to TRBJ1-3; D is uncertain. Germline assignment: CDR1 MNHEY and CDR2 SVGAGI. Trimming removed 8 bases at V and 2 bases at J, with 10 bases between. The CDR3 contains 13 residues.

The chain recombines TRBV7-8 with TRBJ1-3; no clear D gene. The CDR3 runs to 15 residues. The germline V and J ends were trimmed by 5 bases and 0 bases, with 11 bases remaining between them. CDR1 and CDR2 from the germline V gene are SGHVS and FQNEAQ. The CDR3 DNA follows: TGTGCCAGCAGCGCCGGGATTCGCTCTGGAAACACCATATATTTT. Translated: CASSAGIRSGNTIYF.

The genes are TRBV12-3 or TRBV12-4 and TRBJ2-5; possible D gene TRBD2, 5 bases. The CDR3 extends over 13 amino acids. V was shortened by 7 bases and J by 2 bases, with 11 bases between the two germline ends. The CDR3 sequence is CASKSGTQETQYF. The CDR3 nucleotides read TGTGCCAGCAAGAGCGGAACACAAGAGACCCAGTACTTC.

V gene TRBV2 combines with J gene TRBJ1-6; the D is unclear. Germline V gene lookup returns CDR1 SNHLY and CDR2 FYNNEI. The CDR3 loop spans 13 amino acids. The V end lost 3 bases, the J end lost 9 bases, and 9 bases lay between the germline ends. Here the CDR3 reads CASSDGLVSPLHF. In DNA form, the CDR3 reads TGTGCCAGCAGTGATGGGCTGGTTTCACCCCTCCACTTT.